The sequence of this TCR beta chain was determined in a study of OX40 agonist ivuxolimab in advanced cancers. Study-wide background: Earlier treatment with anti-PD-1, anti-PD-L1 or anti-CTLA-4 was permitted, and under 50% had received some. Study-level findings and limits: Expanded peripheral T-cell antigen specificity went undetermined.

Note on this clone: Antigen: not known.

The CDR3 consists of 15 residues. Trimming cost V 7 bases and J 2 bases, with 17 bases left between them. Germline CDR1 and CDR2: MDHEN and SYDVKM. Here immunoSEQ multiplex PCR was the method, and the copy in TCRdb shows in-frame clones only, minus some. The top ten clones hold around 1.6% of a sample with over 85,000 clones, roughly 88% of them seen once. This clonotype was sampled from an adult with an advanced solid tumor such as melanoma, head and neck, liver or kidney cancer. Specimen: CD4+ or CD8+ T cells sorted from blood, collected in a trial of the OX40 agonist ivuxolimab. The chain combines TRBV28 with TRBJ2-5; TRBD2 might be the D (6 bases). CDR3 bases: TGTGCCAGCACGACGACCCGCCGGGGGCAAGAGACCCAGTACTTC. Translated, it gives CASTTTRRGQETQYF.